Below, 27 T cell receptor beta chains from the same sample are listed, as sequenced in a study of post-analysis software for immune sequencing data. Overall study results and limits: When patients were compared with controls, about 5 TRBV segments were more frequent, TRBV5-6, TRBV5-1 and TRBV20-1 among them.

Antigens of these TCRs are unknown. Presence of unique molecular identifiers characterized the TCR beta cDNA libraries. Each CDR3 protein gets one entry after TCRdb re-called the PCR reads with MiXCR. The sample lists fewer than 850,000 distinct CDR3 sequences; more than 45% were seen once. The sequencing input was blood. Receptors were obtained from a girl aged 5-17 years with multiple sclerosis.

This chain connects TRBV7-9 to TRBJ2-7; D remains ambiguous. CDR1 SEHNR and CDR2 FQNEAQ come from the germline V gene (reference sequence). The ends were cut back, 5 bases at V and 6 bases at J, with 20 bases in the middle. The CDR3 sequence is 15 residues long. The CDR3 DNA reads TGTGCCAGCAGCCCTAAGTTACGAATGGGCTCCGAGCAGTACTTC. Protein: CASSPKLRMGSEQYF.

The chain employs TRBV7-2 and TRBJ2-5; 12 positions match TRBD2. V dropped 4 bases and J dropped 2; count of bases not matched to a gene: 8. Germline V gene lookup returns CDR1 SGHTA and CDR2 FQGNSA. CDR3 length equals 17 residues. The CDR3 loop reads CASSSRRLAGEQETQYF. CDR3 bases: TGTGCCAGCAGCTCTAGGAGACTAGCGGGAGAGCAAGAGACCCAGTACTTC. Looking up the rest from reference TRBV7-2 and TRBJ2-5 gives the full variable domain: GAGVSQSPSNKVTEKGKDVELRCDPISGHTALYWYRQSLGQGLEFLIYFQGNSAPDKSGLPSDRFSAERTGGSVSTLTIQRTQQEDSAVYLCASSSRRLAGEQETQYFGPGTRLLVL.

The chain joins TRBV18 to TRBJ2-5; D gene uncertain. This CDR3 comprises 14 residues. Trimming took off 3 bases at V and 0 bases at J, with 8 bases between the two ends. Germline CDR1 reads KGHSH; CDR2 reads LQKENI. The CDR3 is CASSPLPDQETQYF. The DNA of the CDR3 is TGTGCCAGCTCACCCCTCCCCGACCAAGAGACCCAGTACTTC.

The V and J genes are TRBV28 and TRBJ2-3; perhaps TRBD2 as D (5 bases). V lost 3 bases to trimming and J lost 4 bases, with 14 bases between them. This CDR3 has 15 amino acids. Germline V gene lookup returns CDR1 MDHEN and CDR2 SYDVKM. The CDR3 sequence is CASSLIGKIADTQYF. The CDR3 DNA follows: TGTGCCAGCAGTTTGATCGGGAAAATCGCAGATACGCAGTATTTT.

This clonotype was counted between two and nine times. The V call is TRBV6-6, the J call TRBJ2-1; D not resolved. Germline CDR1 reads MNHNY; CDR2 reads SVGAGI (reference sequence). The CDR3 is made up of 16 amino acids. V lost 3 bases to trimming and J lost 0 bases, with 12 bases between them. The CDR3 DNA reads TGTGCCAGCAGTTATCCCACTCGACCCTCCTACAATGAGCAGTTCTTC. This sequence encodes CASSYPTRPSYNEQFF.

The J gene is TRBJ2-5, the V gene TRBV20-1; TRBD2 aligns across 8 bases. The CDR3 is made up of 14 amino acids. CDR1 DFQATT and CDR2 SNEGSKA come from the germline V gene (reference sequence). The V gene end was trimmed by 0 bases and the J gene end by 11 bases; junction bases not matched to a gene: 11. As DNA, the CDR3 is TGCAGTGCTAGAGAGGGGGTTAGCGGGGAGGAGCAGTACTTC. Translating gives CSAREGVSGEEQYF.

The V and J genes are TRBV4-1 and TRBJ2-5; D is perhaps TRBD2 (5 bases). The J call could be wrong; TRBJ2-7 is a better fit for the DNA end. The CDR3 spans 13 residues. Germline V gene lookup returns CDR1 MGHRA and CDR2 YSYEKL. CDR3 nucleotides: TGCGCCAGCAGCCACGCACTAGTCGGCGAGCAGTACTTC. As protein: CASSHALVGEQYF.

V usage is TRBV4-1 and J usage is TRBJ2-3; maybe TRBD1 (5 bases). V lost 0 bases to trimming and J lost 9 bases, with 16 bases between them. Looked up from germline, CDR1 is MGHRA and CDR2 is YSYEKL. The CDR3 contains 15 residues. CDR3: CASSQDRAADTTQYF. The CDR3, as DNA: TGCGCCAGCAGCCAAGATCGGGCGGCGGACACGACGCAGTATTTT.

This clonotype turned up a few times. The chain has TRBV27 and TRBJ2-5, with 9 positions matching TRBD1. The J call may be faulty, since TRBJ2-7 better matches the DNA end. Germline assignment: CDR1 MNHEY and CDR2 SMNVEV (reference sequence). This CDR3 has 15 amino acids. The CDR3 DNA sequence: TGTGCCAGCTCTCCCTGGGGGACAGGGTTCTACGAGCAGTACTTC. Its translation is CASSPWGTGFYEQYF.

For the CDR3, the DNA is TGTGCCAGCAGTTACTCGTGGAGGCAAGAGACCCAGTACTTC. Translating gives CASSYSWRQETQYF. The chain employs TRBV6-6 and TRBJ2-5, with D possibly being TRBD2 (5 bases). Germline V CDR1 and CDR2: MNHNY, SVGAGI (reference sequence). Between the trimmed V and J ends, which lost 0 bases and 2 bases, there was a span of 7 bases. The CDR3 has 14 amino acids.

The genes are TRBV7-2 and TRBJ2-1; no firm D call. The germline V gene encodes CDR1 SGHTA and CDR2 FQGNSA. The CDR3 spans 13 residues. With 1 base removed from V and 9 bases from J, the gap between germline ends came to 10 bases. This CDR3 reads CASSLVRSLEQFF. CDR3 nucleotides: TGTGCCAGCAGCTTAGTTCGTTCCCTTGAGCAGTTCTTC.

This clonotype was picked up a small number of times. The chain employs TRBV29-1 and TRBJ1-1; D unresolved. Per the germline V gene, CDR1 is SQVTM and CDR2 is ANQGSEA. Trimming took 2 bases from V and 3 from J, leaving 13 bases between them. This CDR3 spans 14 amino acids. In DNA, the CDR3 is TGCAGCGTTGAACCGGAAGCCTCCGACACTGAAGCTTTCTTT. Encoded protein: CSVEPEASDTEAFF. The full variable domain, its missing parts supplied by reference TRBV29-1 and TRBJ1-1, is SAVISQKPSRDICQRGTSLTIQCQVDSQVTMMFWYRQQPGQSLTLIATANQGSEATYESGFVIDKFPISRPNLTFSTLTVSNMSPEDSSIYLCSVEPEASDTEAFFGQGTRLTVV.

The chain uses TRBV4-2 and TRBJ1-2, with D maybe TRBD1 (5 bases). The germline CDR1 and CDR2 sequences are LGHNA and YNFKEQ. This CDR3 is built from 14 residues. Trimming removed 0 bases from V and 2 bases from J, with 7 bases in between. Here the CDR3 DNA reads TGTGCCAGCAGCCAAGAGACAGTAAACTATGGCTACACCTTC. It is translated as CASSQETVNYGYTF.

This clonotype has just a few counts. The chain joins TRBV5-6 to TRBJ1-2; possible D gene TRBD1, 6 bases. The V end lost 3 bases, the J end lost 0 bases, and 12 bases lay between the germline ends. The CDR3 runs to 15 residues. The germline V gene encodes CDR1 SGHDT and CDR2 YYEEEE. The CDR3 reads CASSSVDSTNYGYTF. The DNA for the CDR3 is TGTGCCAGCAGCTCCGTGGACAGCACTAACTATGGCTACACCTTC.

The chain carries TRBV2 and TRBJ1-1; no definite D call. The CDR3 is 12 amino acids. Between the trimmed V and J ends, which lost 7 bases and 4 bases, there was a span of 10 bases. Germline CDR1 reads SNHLY; CDR2 reads FYNNEI. The CDR3 here is CASILLGTEAFF. DNA for the CDR3: TGTGCCAGCATTCTCCTGGGCACTGAAGCTTTCTTT.

This clonotype was counted a few times. This CDR3 reads CASSPLGGGSTDTQYF. In nucleotides, the CDR3 is TGTGCCAGCAGCCCTCTCGGGGGGGGAAGCACAGATACGCAGTATTTT. This sequence joins TRBV7-3 and TRBJ2-3, with 8 bases matching TRBD2. The V gene's germline CDR1 is SGHTA and CDR2 FQGTGA. Unmatched junction bases numbered 7, after V lost 5 bases and J lost 0 bases. This CDR3 is built from 16 residues.

This chain joins TRBV13 and TRBJ2-7; D remains ambiguous. The CDR3 is 13 amino acids. CDR1 and CDR2 (germline): PRHDT, FYEKMQ (reference sequence). V was clipped by 2 bases and J by 3 bases, with 8 bases between them. CDR3: CASSLTLHYEQYF. For the CDR3, the DNA is TGTGCCAGCAGCTTAACACTTCACTACGAGCAGTACTTC.

This clonotype appeared many times. Germline is not matched at one junction end, which may reflect a read error. The V gene is TRBV5-1, the J gene TRBJ2-7, with D perhaps assigned TRBD1 or TRBD2 (5 bases each). The CDR3 spans 14 residues. Per the germline V gene, CDR1 is SGHRS and CDR2 is YFSETQ. The chain's CDR3 is CASSLGDRSYEQYF. The CDR3, as DNA: TGTGCCAGCAGCTTGGGGGACCGCTCCTACGAGCAGTACTTC.

V usage is TRBV29-1 and J usage is TRBJ1-2; the match to TRBD1 covers 7 bases. The J segment lost 8 bases and the V segment lost 1 base, leaving 13 bases of the junction unmatched. CDR1 and CDR2 from the germline V gene are SQVTM and ANQGSEA. The CDR3 totals 15 residues. The CDR3 sequence: CSVEVTGTEGDGYTF. In DNA, the CDR3 is TGCAGCGTTGAAGTAACCGGGACAGAGGGGGACGGCTACACCTTC.

The sample holds a few counts of this clonotype. V is TRBV28 and J is TRBJ2-5; 11 bases are a match to TRBD1. In germline, CDR1 is MDHEN, CDR2 SYDVKM. The ends lost 3 bases at V and 4 bases at J; junction bases unmatched: 7. The CDR3 covers 16 residues. CDR3 nucleotides: TGTGCCAGCAGTTTCGGGGGACAGGGGGTAGGAGAGACCCAGTACTTC. Translating gives CASSFGGQGVGETQYF.

V and J are TRBV9 and TRBJ2-1; 8 bases align to TRBD2. The trim removed 5 bases at V and 4 bases at J, leaving 8 bases unmatched. Germline loops: CDR1 SGDLS, CDR2 YYNGEE. The CDR3 loop spans 15 amino acids. DNA for the CDR3: TGTGCCAGCAGTGGAAATCGGGAGGGGTACAATGAGCAGTTCTTC. It specifies CASSGNREGYNEQFF.

Here the CDR3 DNA reads TGCAGCGTTGAGACCGACAGGGTGGGGAATGAGCAGTTCTTC. Translation gives CSVETDRVGNEQFF. V and J are TRBV29-1 and TRBJ2-1, with 7 bases matching TRBD1. Trimming cost V 3 bases and J 7 bases; bases outside gene matches: 9. Germline V CDR1 and CDR2: SQVTM, ANQGSEA. The CDR3 covers 14 residues.

The chain carries TRBV11-2 and TRBJ2-1, with 7 bases lining up with TRBD1. Trimming at V came to 2 bases and at J to 4 bases, leaving 5 bases not matched to a gene. Looked up from germline, CDR1 is SGHAT and CDR2 is FQNNGV. CDR3 length: 15 amino acids. The CDR3 DNA reads TGTGCCAGCAGCTTACAGGGGGAAGGTTACAATGAGCAGTTCTTC. Encoded protein: CASSLQGEGYNEQFF.

This clonotype occurred a few times. The chain joins TRBV12-3 or TRBV12-4 to TRBJ2-1; 8 bases are shared with TRBD2. The CDR3 totals 17 residues. The V segment lost 5 bases and the J segment 0 bases; nucleotides outside the gene matches: 9. CDR3: CASSDPGGKSSYNEQFF. Here the CDR3 DNA reads TGTGCCAGCAGTGACCCGGGAGGGAAGAGCTCCTACAATGAGCAGTTCTTC.

This clonotype was detected many times. The CDR3 spells CASSVGVSGGFEQYF. The CDR3 DNA follows: TGTGCCAGCAGCGTCGGGGTGTCAGGGGGCTTCGAGCAGTACTTC. The genes are TRBV9 and TRBJ2-7; 8 bases fit TRBD1. Germline V gene data show CDR1 as SGDLS and CDR2 as YYNGEE. CDR3 length: 15 amino acids. Trimming at V came to 2 bases and at J to 6 bases, leaving 10 bases not matched to a gene.

This clonotype showed up just a few times. This chain connects TRBV7-2 to TRBJ2-5; no firm D call. Trimming cost V 4 bases and J 5 bases, with 11 bases left between them. The germline V gene has CDR1 SGHTA and CDR2 FQGNSA. The CDR3 spans 13 residues. CDR3 region: CASSWMKWETQYF. CDR3 coding DNA: TGTGCCAGCAGCTGGATGAAGTGGGAGACCCAGTACTTC. Drawing the rest from reference TRBV7-2 and TRBJ2-5, the complete variable domain is GAGVSQSPSNKVTEKGKDVELRCDPISGHTALYWYRQSLGQGLEFLIYFQGNSAPDKSGLPSDRFSAERTGGSVSTLTIQRTQQEDSAVYLCASSWMKWETQYFGPGTRLLVL.

This clonotype appeared a few times. The chain couples TRBV7-2 to TRBJ2-3; D is possibly TRBD2 (5 bases). There are 15 residues in the CDR3. The V end was cut by 5 bases, the J end by 2 bases, with 14 bases between. Germline lookup yields CDR1 SGHTA and CDR2 FQGNSA. The CDR3 sequence is CASSVIRGDTDTQYF. The CDR3 DNA sequence: TGTGCCAGCAGCGTAATACGGGGAGACACAGATACGCAGTATTTT.